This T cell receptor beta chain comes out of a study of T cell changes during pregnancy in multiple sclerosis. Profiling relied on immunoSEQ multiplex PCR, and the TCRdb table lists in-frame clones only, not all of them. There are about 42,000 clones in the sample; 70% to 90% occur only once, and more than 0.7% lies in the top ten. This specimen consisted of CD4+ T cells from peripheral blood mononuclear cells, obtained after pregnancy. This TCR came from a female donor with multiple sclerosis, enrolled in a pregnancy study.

The CDR3 region has the DNA TGCAGCGTTGAACAGCAGGGGAACACTGAAGCTTTCTTT. Amino acids: CSVEQQGNTEAFF. The chain uses TRBV29-1 and TRBJ1-1, with D tentatively TRBD1 (5 bases). Trimming shortened V by 2 bases and J by 1 base, and 8 bases separated the two germline ends. CDR1 and CDR2 (germline): SQVTM, ANQGSEA. The CDR3 is 13 residues long.